These 4 T cell receptor beta chains originate from one sample sequenced in a study of PD-1 blockade in classical Hodgkin lymphoma. Profiled with immunoSEQ multiplex PCR; TCRdb holds only in-frame clones, not every one. The table lists 11,000 or so clones, around 72% of them singletons. Autologous stem cell transplantation was followed by relapse in every patient, and brentuximab vedotin exposure varied. The source was peripheral blood mononuclear cells (PBMCs), collected at baseline. Receptors originate from a human donor with classical Hodgkin lymphoma.

The rearrangement uses TRBV6-5 and TRBJ2-3, with D unclear. Germline V lookup: CDR1 MNHEY, CDR2 SVGAGI. V was clipped by 6 bases and J by 3 bases, with 7 bases between them. The CDR3 is 12 residues long. DNA of the CDR3: TGTGCCAGCAGAAAGGGAACAGATACGCAGTATTTT. This translates into CASRKGTDTQYF.

This clone showed up just a few times. The chain links TRBV2 to TRBJ2-3; 9 nucleotides align to TRBD2. Germline values: CDR1 SNHLY, CDR2 FYNNEI. The ends lost 0 bases at V and 6 bases at J; junction bases unmatched: 7. This CDR3 comprises 16 residues. The CDR3 reads CASSEASGGRGDTQYF. The CDR3 region has the DNA TGTGCCAGCAGTGAAGCTAGCGGGGGCCGCGGGGATACGCAGTATTTT.

This chain links TRBV7-9 with TRBJ2-1; D not resolved. V was cut by 4 bases and J by 13 bases, with 11 bases left in between. The CDR3 totals 11 residues. CDR1 and CDR2 from the germline V gene are SEHNR and FQNEAQ (reference sequence). The CDR3 DNA sequence: TGTGCCAGCAGCTCCGGCCCCCGACAGTTCTTC. This translates into CASSSGPRQFF.

The J gene is TRBJ2-5, the V gene TRBV7-8, with 15 positions matching TRBD2. The ends lost 5 bases at V and 5 bases at J; junction bases unmatched: 6. CDR3 length: 16 amino acids. Germline loops: CDR1 SGHVS, CDR2 FQNEAQ. CDR3 sequence reads: CASSRTGTSGGETQYF. CDR3 DNA: TGTGCCAGCAGCCGCACCGGGACTAGCGGGGGGGAGACCCAGTACTTC.